The 19 T cell receptor beta chains presented below share a single source sample, sequenced in a study of Graves' ophthalmopathy and Graves' hyperthyroidism. RNA transcripts were the template, and TCR beta CDR3 regions were amplified from them. An opening RT-PCR round employed HTBI primers and preceded a second-round multiplex PCR. TCRdb passed the multiplex PCR reads through MiXCR, listing each CDR3 protein once. The table lists 500,000 to 800,000 distinct CDR3 sequences, over 40% of them singletons. Sequenced sample: peripheral blood. The origin of the receptors is an adult man with Graves' ophthalmopathy.

This clonotype has at least ten counts. J is TRBJ2-5 and V is TRBV20-1, with TRBD2 matching over 8 bases. With 3 bases clipped from V and 7 bases from J, the junction kept 7 bases outside the gene matches. The CDR3 loop spans 13 amino acids. Germline CDR1 and CDR2: DFQATT and SNEGSKA (reference sequence). DNA for the CDR3: TGCAGTGCTAGTGGGACTAGTGCCAGGACCCAGTACTTC. Translating gives CSASGTSARTQYF.

The CDR3, as DNA: TGTGCCAGCAGTTGGACTAGCGGGGGGCCCCAAGAGACCCAGTACTTC. Residues: CASSWTSGGPQETQYF. The chain has TRBV2 and TRBJ2-5, with TRBD2 matching 14 bases. V shed 5 bases, J shed 1 base, and the junction held 3 bases outside the gene matches. The CDR3 loop spans 16 amino acids. Germline CDR1 SNHLY, CDR2 FYNNEI.

This clonotype occurred a few times. Here the CDR3 DNA reads TGCGCCAGCAGCCCAATCCCTGACAGGAGCCTGAACACTGAAGCTTTCTTT. Protein sequence: CASSPIPDRSLNTEAFF. V gene TRBV5-1 combines with J gene TRBJ1-1; D might be TRBD1 (6 bases). The CDR3 length is 17 residues. Deletions cut 4 bases from V and 0 bases from J, with 19 bases between. Germline loops: CDR1 SGHRS, CDR2 YFSETQ. Full variable domain (rest looked up from reference TRBV5-1 and TRBJ1-1): KAGVTQTPRYLIKTRGQQVTLSCSPISGHRSVSWYQQTPGQGLQFLFEYFSETQRNKGNFPGRFSGRQFSNSRSEMNVSTLELGDSALYLCASSPIPDRSLNTEAFFGQGTRLTVV.

This chain links TRBV10-3 with TRBJ2-3; weak D call: TRBD2 (6 bases). Germline-derived CDR1 and CDR2 are ENHRY and SYGVKD. V lost 3 bases to trimming and J lost 6 bases, with 16 bases between them. The CDR3 has 15 amino acids. This chain's CDR3 is CAISDTRGGGDTQYF. The CDR3 DNA reads TGTGCCATCAGTGATACGCGGGGCGGCGGGGATACGCAGTATTTT.

This clonotype was seen a handful of times. The V gene is TRBV12-5, the J gene TRBJ2-5; D uncertain. This CDR3 comprises 14 residues. V dropped 4 bases and J dropped 0 bases, with 9 bases sitting between them. CDR1 and CDR2 from the germline V gene are LGHNT and FRNRAP. This CDR3 reads CASGSSWDQETQYF. CDR3 DNA sequence: TGTGCTAGTGGTTCCTCGTGGGACCAAGAGACCCAGTACTTC.

This clonotype came up many times. The chain uses TRBV19 and TRBJ1-5, with D perhaps matching TRBD1 (6 bases). V was shortened by 3 bases and J by 5 bases, with 11 bases between the two germline ends. The CDR3 covers 14 residues. Germline CDR1 and CDR2: LNHDA and SQIVND (reference sequence). The DNA for the CDR3 is TGTGCCAGTAGTATTGCAGGGGTGCATCAGCCCCAGCATTTT. The encoded protein is CASSIAGVHQPQHF. Based on the CDR3 plus reference TRBV19 and TRBJ1-5, the full variable domain is DGGITQSPKYLFRKEGQNVTLSCEQNLNHDAMYWYRQDPGQGLRLIYYSQIVNDFQKGDIAEGYSVSREKKESFPLTVTSAQKNPTAFYLCASSIAGVHQPQHFGDGTRLSIL.

This clonotype occurred many times. The V and J genes are TRBV12-3 or TRBV12-4 and TRBJ2-7; D not certain. This CDR3 contains 13 residues. Trimming took 4 bases from V and 2 from J, leaving 9 bases between them. In nucleotides, the CDR3 is TGTGCCAGCAGTTCGGACGAAGCCTACGAGCAGTACTTC. It encodes CASSSDEAYEQYF.

The genes are TRBV15 and TRBJ1-4; 7 bases are shared with TRBD1. Trimming removed 3 bases from V and 6 bases from J; junction bases left unmatched: 16. Per germline, CDR1 LNHNV and CDR2 YYDKDF (reference sequence). The CDR3 consists of 18 residues. The CDR3 region has the DNA TGTGCCACCAGCAGGTCTCGGGACAGAAAGGAATTTGATGAAAAACTGTTTTTT. Its protein is CATSRSRDRKEFDEKLFF.

This clonotype showed up just a few times. The chain employs TRBV25-1 and TRBJ1-2; 9 bases fit TRBD1. Germline trimming cut 5 bases from V and 8 bases from J; bases unmatched to any gene: 6. The CDR3 is made up of 13 amino acids. CDR1 MGHDK and CDR2 SYGVNS come from the germline V gene. The chain's CDR3 is CASSRGQGGGYTF. The CDR3 DNA sequence: TGTGCCAGCAGTAGGGGACAGGGTGGAGGCTACACCTTC.

This clonotype appeared a few times. The J gene is TRBJ1-1, the V gene TRBV7-9, with 7 bases identical to TRBD1. Losses at the gene ends were 4 bases for V and 1 base for J; bases not matched to a gene: 6. This CDR3 is built from 15 residues. Germline lookup yields CDR1 SEHNR and CDR2 FQNEAQ (reference sequence). The CDR3 spells CASSSIQGRNTEAFF. Written as DNA, the CDR3 is TGTGCCAGCAGCTCAATACAGGGGCGGAACACTGAAGCTTTCTTT.

With respect to this clonotype: The junction does not match germline at one end; this may be a read error. J is TRBJ1-1 and V is TRBV7-3, with D possibly TRBD1 on 6 matching bases. The CDR3 is 14 residues long. Germline CDR1 SGHTA, CDR2 FQGTGA. The CDR3 region has the DNA TGTGTCAGCAGCACAGGGCACGCGAACACTGAAGCTTTCTTT. Translated: CVSSTGHANTEAFF.

With respect to this clonotype: A junction end diverges from the germline sequence, so it may reflect a read error. The chain recombines TRBV7-6 with TRBJ2-5; perhaps TRBD1 as D (5 bases). The CDR3 sequence is 14 residues long. Germline CDR1 reads SGHVS; CDR2 reads FNYEAQ. In DNA form, the CDR3 reads TGTGCCAGCGGCTTAGGGGCGTACCAGGAGACCCAGTACTTC. Amino acid sequence: CASGLGAYQETQYF. Supplemented by reference TRBV7-6 and TRBJ2-5, the full variable domain reads GAGVSQSPRYKVTKRGQDVALRCDPISGHVSLYWYRQALGQGPEFLTYFNYEAQQDKSGLPNDRFSAERPEGSISTLTIQRTEQRDSAMYRCASGLGAYQETQYFGPGTRLLVL.

The chain couples TRBV10-3 to TRBJ2-2; 12 bases line up with TRBD1. The CDR3 is made up of 15 amino acids. Germline V gene sequence: CDR1 ENHRY, CDR2 SYGVKD. V lost 10 bases to trimming and J lost 7 bases; unmatched junction nucleotides: 10. CDR3 sequence: CASSEGQGAVGELFF. CDR3 nucleotide sequence: TGTGCCAGCAGCGAGGGACAGGGGGCGGTCGGGGAGCTGTTTTTT.

At least ten counts were recorded for this clonotype. The V and J genes are TRBV6-6 and TRBJ2-6, with 9 bases fitting TRBD1. The CDR3 contains 18 residues. V lost 8 bases, J lost 2 bases, and 13 bases stayed unmatched. The germline V gene has CDR1 MNHNY and CDR2 SVGAGI (reference sequence). CDR3: CASEGTGRYSTGANVLTF. As DNA, the CDR3 is TGTGCCAGCGAGGGGACAGGGCGGTACAGTACTGGGGCCAACGTCCTGACTTTC.

The chain carries TRBV7-8 and TRBJ2-2; 7 bases map to TRBD2. The CDR3 is 13 residues long. V dropped 8 bases and J dropped 8; count of bases not matched to a gene: 8. The V gene's germline CDR1 is SGHVS and CDR2 FQNEAQ. The chain's CDR3 is CASRGVGRGELFF. The CDR3 DNA sequence: TGTGCCAGCCGGGGGGTCGGGCGAGGGGAGCTGTTTTTT.

This clonotype was observed once. This chain links TRBV7-2 with TRBJ2-6; the D gene is possibly TRBD1 (5 bases). This CDR3 is built from 14 residues. The V and J ends lost 5 bases and 4 bases respectively, with 9 bases between them. Germline V gene lookup returns CDR1 SGHTA and CDR2 FQGNSA. For the CDR3, the DNA is TGTGCCAGCAGCCAGCGACAGGGGGCCAACGTCCTGACTTTC. Translated: CASSQRQGANVLTF. The full variable domain, rest sourced from reference TRBV7-2 and TRBJ2-6, is GAGVSQSPSNKVTEKGKDVELRCDPISGHTALYWYRQSLGQGLEFLIYFQGNSAPDKSGLPSDRFSAERTGGSVSTLTIQRTQQEDSAVYLCASSQRQGANVLTFGAGSRLTVL.

This clonotype was counted ten times or more. J is TRBJ1-1 and V is TRBV20-1; 7 positions match TRBD1. This CDR3 is built from 14 residues. Germline loops: CDR1 DFQATT, CDR2 SNEGSKA (reference sequence). With V trimmed by 3 bases and J by 3 bases, 7 bases remained unmatched. This CDR3 reads CSARRTGGHTEAFF. CDR3 sequence (DNA): TGCAGTGCTAGGAGGACAGGAGGGCACACTGAAGCTTTCTTT.

This clonotype came up once. This clone may be a read error of a much larger clone one base away. The CDR3 does not end in the conserved phenylalanine or tryptophan, so this is likely a read error. The rearrangement links TRBV4-1 to TRBJ2-5, with TRBD1 matching over 7 bases. The CDR3 length is 14 residues. Germline V CDR1 and CDR2: MGHRA, YSYEKL. V trimming: 1 base; J trimming: 2 bases; junction bases outside the gene matches: 1. This chain's CDR3 is CASSQGDRQETQYV. The CDR3, as DNA: TGCGCCAGCAGCCAAGGGGACAGACAAGAGACCCAGTACGTC.

The CDR3 protein is CASSLAGLAPRTGELFF. The CDR3 DNA follows: TGTGCCAGCAGTTTAGCCGGACTAGCTCCGCGGACCGGGGAGCTGTTTTTT. The chain couples TRBV12-3 or TRBV12-4 to TRBJ2-2, with TRBD2 identical over 8 bases. The V gene end was trimmed by 0 bases and the J gene end by 5 bases; junction bases not matched to a gene: 8. The CDR3 covers 17 residues.